These 21 T cell receptor beta chains share one sample of origin, sequenced in a study of cytomegalovirus exposure and HLA in healthy donors. Repertoires were generated with immunoSEQ multiplex PCR, while TCRdb's copy carries only in-frame clones and drops some. The data hold around 74,000 clones, with around four fifths observed a single time. Material: PBMCs. Every receptor here comes from a man aged 25 to 40 in good health and CMV-seronegative.

The chain employs TRBV7-9 and TRBJ1-2; D possibly corresponds to TRBD1 (6 bases). Trimming shortened V by 5 bases and J by 4 bases, and 17 bases separated the two germline ends. Germline V lookup: CDR1 SEHNR, CDR2 FQNEAQ (reference sequence). The CDR3 spans 15 residues. CDR3 in DNA: TGTGCCAGCAGCCCACGACAGGACCCGGGCTATGGCTACACCTTC. Encoded protein: CASSPRQDPGYGYTF.

The chain is built from TRBV19 and TRBJ2-1, with a tentative D call TRBD1 (6 bases). Germline V CDR1 and CDR2: LNHDA, SQIVND (reference sequence). This CDR3 spans 15 amino acids. Deletions cut 5 bases from V and 4 bases from J, with 15 bases between. The CDR3 protein is CASSSGPGQYNEQFF. The CDR3 bases are TGTGCCAGTAGTTCCGGCCCCGGACAGTACAATGAGCAGTTCTTC.

This clone was picked up one time. J is TRBJ2-2 and V is TRBV27, with 7 nucleotides matching TRBD1. The CDR3 totals 15 residues. With 7 bases clipped from V and 6 bases from J, the junction kept 11 bases outside the gene matches. The germline V gene has CDR1 MNHEY and CDR2 SMNVEV (reference sequence). CDR3 nucleotides: TGTGCCAGCAAATTAGACAGGGTTTCCTCCGGGGAGCTGTTTTTT. Its protein is CASKLDRVSSGELFF.

The rearrangement links TRBV11-3 to TRBJ2-6, with D possibly TRBD1 on 5 matching bases. Trimming took 11 bases from V and 6 from J, leaving 17 bases between them. The CDR3 is 14 residues long. The germline gives CDR1 SGHNT, CDR2 YENEEA. The CDR3: CAGSGTGTANVLTF. For the CDR3, the DNA is TGTGCCGGCTCCGGTACAGGAACGGCCAACGTCCTGACTTTC.

The gene calls are TRBV7-9 and TRBJ2-1; 9 bases are a match to TRBD2. There are 15 residues in the CDR3. In germline, CDR1 is SEHNR, CDR2 FQNEAQ (reference sequence). Trimming at V came to 10 bases and at J to 3 bases, leaving 10 bases not matched to a gene. For the CDR3, the DNA is TGTGCCACCCAATTCATAGCGGGAGTCTACAATGAGCAGTTCTTC. This gives the protein CATQFIAGVYNEQFF.

V and J are TRBV5-5 and TRBJ2-7; the D gene is possibly TRBD1 (5 bases). V dropped 3 bases and J dropped 7 bases, with 14 bases sitting between them. Germline-derived CDR1 and CDR2 are SGHKS and YYEKEE (reference sequence). This CDR3 spans 13 amino acids. CDR3 DNA: TGTGCCAGCAGCTCCCTTCGGACAACGGAGCAGTACTTC. Its translation: CASSSLRTTEQYF.

This clone came up once. CDR3 region: CASSQDPGGDYEQYF. DNA for the CDR3: TGCGCCAGCAGCCAAGATCCAGGGGGTGACTACGAGCAGTACTTC. This chain uses TRBV4-1 with TRBJ2-7; 7 positions agree with TRBD1. With 0 bases clipped from V and 3 bases from J, the junction kept 5 bases outside the gene matches. CDR1 MGHRA and CDR2 YSYEKL come from the germline V gene. This CDR3 has 15 amino acids.

The chain joins TRBV19 to TRBJ2-3, with no clear D. Germline CDR1 and CDR2: LNHDA and SQIVND (reference sequence). V gave up 2 bases and J gave up 2 bases, with 5 bases separating them. The CDR3 loop spans 13 amino acids. CDR3: CASSISPTDTQYF. CDR3 DNA: TGTGCCAGTAGTATAAGCCCCACAGATACGCAGTATTTT.

The DNA for the CDR3 is TGTGCCAGCAGCTTGGCCAGGGGCGGGGGGGCTGGGGCCAACGTCCTGACTTTC. This encodes CASSLARGGGAGANVLTF. The rearrangement joins TRBV5-4 to TRBJ2-6; TRBD2 matches 9 bases. Trimming removed 0 bases from V and 2 bases from J; junction bases left unmatched: 6. The CDR3 contains 18 residues. Germline V gene lookup returns CDR1 SGHNT and CDR2 YYREEE (reference sequence).

The CDR3 spells CASSKGAGGSEQFF. The CDR3 bases are TGTGCCAGCAGCAAGGGGGCGGGAGGCTCTGAGCAGTTCTTC. The J gene is TRBJ2-1, the V gene TRBV6-5, with D perhaps matching TRBD2 (8 bases). The CDR3 is 14 amino acids. V was trimmed by 6 bases and J by 9 bases, leaving 18 bases between them. Germline V lookup: CDR1 MNHEY, CDR2 SVGAGI.

The chain recombines TRBV19 with TRBJ2-1; D is unclear. Germline assignment: CDR1 LNHDA and CDR2 SQIVND (reference sequence). This CDR3 contains 13 residues. Between the trimmed V and J ends, which lost 3 bases and 1 base, there was a span of 4 bases. The CDR3 loop is CASSIGSYNEQFF. For the CDR3, the DNA is TGTGCCAGTAGTATCGGTTCCTACAATGAGCAGTTCTTC. The full variable domain, in which reference TRBV19 and TRBJ2-1 provide the parts outside the CDR3, is DGGITQSPKYLFRKEGQNVTLSCEQNLNHDAMYWYRQDPGQGLRLIYYSQIVNDFQKGDIAEGYSVSREKKESFPLTVTSAQKNPTAFYLCASSIGSYNEQFFGPGTRLTVL.

J is TRBJ2-5 and V is TRBV9; D might be TRBD2 (5 bases). This CDR3 comprises 13 residues. Germline V gives CDR1 SGDLS, CDR2 YYNGEE. Trimming pared 2 bases from V and 2 bases from J, leaving 7 bases between. DNA of the CDR3: TGTGCCAGCAGCGTTAGGACTCAAGAGACCCAGTACTTC. Protein: CASSVRTQETQYF.

This clone appeared once. This rearrangement joins TRBV18 to TRBJ1-2; the D is unclear. Trimming shortened V by 0 bases and J by 5 bases, and 19 bases separated the two germline ends. Germline CDR1 and CDR2: KGHSH and LQKENI. The CDR3 extends over 17 amino acids. The CDR3 is CASSPPSAEVTLYGYTF. As DNA, the CDR3 is TGTGCCAGCTCACCACCTTCCGCGGAGGTGACATTGTATGGCTACACCTTC.

The rearrangement links TRBV10-3 to TRBJ2-2; 8 nucleotides line up with TRBD1. CDR3 length: 14 amino acids. Unmatched junction bases numbered 7, after V lost 10 bases and J lost 3 bases. CDR1 is ENHRY, CDR2 SYGVKD, per germline. DNA for the CDR3: TGTGCCACGACAGGGGTTCTCGACACCGGGGAGCTGTTTTTT. Protein: CATTGVLDTGELFF.

This clone was seen once. V is TRBV5-1 and J is TRBJ1-4, with no clear D. This CDR3 is built from 14 residues. Germline V lookup: CDR1 SGHRS, CDR2 YFSETQ. With 4 bases removed from V and 0 bases from J, the gap between germline ends came to 7 bases. In DNA form, the CDR3 reads TGCGCCAGCAGCCCTGACTCAACTAATGAAAAACTGTTTTTT. Protein: CASSPDSTNEKLFF.

This chain joins TRBV6-5 and TRBJ2-1; 8 positions match TRBD1. V lost 0 bases, J lost 7 bases, and 5 bases stayed unmatched. The CDR3 spans 15 residues. CDR1 and CDR2 (germline): MNHEY, SVGAGI. The CDR3 DNA reads as TGTGCCAGCAGTTACTCGGGCAGGGGGCATAATGAGCAGTTCTTC. This gives the protein CASSYSGRGHNEQFF.

The chain combines TRBV19 with TRBJ1-1; D may be TRBD1 (6 bases). In germline, CDR1 is LNHDA, CDR2 SQIVND (reference sequence). This CDR3 has 15 amino acids. Trimming took 9 bases from V and 5 from J, leaving 22 bases between them. The CDR3 region is CASTFRSGARTEAFF. The CDR3 coding sequence is TGTGCCAGCACTTTTCGGTCAGGGGCAAGGACTGAAGCTTTCTTT.

The J gene is TRBJ2-2, the V gene TRBV4-2; 8 bases are shared with TRBD2. The CDR3 length is 16 residues. V gave up 1 base and J gave up 0 bases; unmatched junction bases: 1. Germline-derived CDR1 and CDR2 are LGHNA and YNFKEQ. The CDR3 region has the DNA TGTGCCAGCAGCCAAGGGGGACTAGCGAACACCGGGGAGCTGTTTTTT. It codes for CASSQGGLANTGELFF.

The chain links TRBV11-3 to TRBJ2-5, with D perhaps matching TRBD1 (5 bases). V was shortened by 2 bases and J by 5 bases, with 15 bases between the two germline ends. Germline V gives CDR1 SGHNT, CDR2 YENEEA. The CDR3 has 15 amino acids. As DNA, the CDR3 is TGTGCCAGCAGCTTATTCGGGCAGGGAACCGAGACCCAGTACTTC. This sequence encodes CASSLFGQGTETQYF.

The chain is built from TRBV7-2 and TRBJ2-3; D unresolved. Per the germline V gene, CDR1 is SGHTA and CDR2 is FQGNSA. V was pared by 7 bases and J by 6 bases, with 17 bases between. The CDR3 is 14 amino acids. The CDR3 spells CASNRPEGADTQYF. CDR3 coding DNA: TGTGCCAGCAATCGTCCAGAAGGAGCTGATACGCAGTATTTT.

The CDR3 loop is CAWDRLAATGELFF. In DNA, the CDR3 is TGTGCCTGGGATAGACTAGCGGCTACCGGGGAGCTGTTTTTT. The V gene is TRBV30, the J gene TRBJ2-2; 9 bases are a match to TRBD2. The germline gives CDR1 GTSNPN, CDR2 SVGIG (reference sequence). This CDR3 has 14 amino acids. The trim removed 5 bases at V and 5 bases at J, leaving 6 bases unmatched.